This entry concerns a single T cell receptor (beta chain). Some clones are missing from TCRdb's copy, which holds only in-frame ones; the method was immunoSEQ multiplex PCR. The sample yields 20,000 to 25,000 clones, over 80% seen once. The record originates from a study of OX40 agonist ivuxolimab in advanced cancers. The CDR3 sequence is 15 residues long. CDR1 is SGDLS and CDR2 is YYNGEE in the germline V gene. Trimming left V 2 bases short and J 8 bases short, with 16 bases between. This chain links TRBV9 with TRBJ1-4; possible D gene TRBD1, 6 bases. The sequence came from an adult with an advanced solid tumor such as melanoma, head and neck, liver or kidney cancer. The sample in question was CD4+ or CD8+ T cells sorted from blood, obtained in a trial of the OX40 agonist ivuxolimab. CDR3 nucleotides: TGTGCCAGCAGCGTCGAAGCAGGGGCACGGGAAAAACTGTTTTTT. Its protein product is CASSVEAGAREKLFF.